This TCR beta chain appears in the sequencing data of a study of blood T cell repertoires in COVID-19. Germline V gene sequence: CDR1 MDHEN, CDR2 SYDVKM. This CDR3 region has 14 residues. Trimming took off 2 bases at V and 5 bases at J, with 13 bases between the two ends. The authors' processing: The authors estimated nucleated cell counts from reference gene primer amplification. Produced via immunoSEQ multiplex PCR; TCRdb's table is partial and in-frame only. Clone size and V and J calls were adopted from that table, with D and trimming inferred from the DNA. This table holds roughly 52,000 clones, 85% found once.

The V and J genes are TRBV28 and TRBJ2-7; D possibly corresponds to TRBD1 (5 bases). Sequenced: peripheral blood. The sequence came from a human donor in a cohort sampled during active COVID-19. The CDR3 DNA reads TGTGCCAGCAGTTTACCAGGGTTGTCACACGAGCAGTACTTC. Encoded protein: CASSLPGLSHEQYF. Full variable domain (missing parts from reference TRBV28 and TRBJ2-7): DVKVTQSSRYLVKRTGEKVFLECVQDMDHENMFWYRQDPGLGLRLIYFSYDVKMKEKGDIPEGYSVSREKKERFSLILESASTNQTSMYLCASSLPGLSHEQYFGPGTRLTVT.